This entry is about one TCR beta chain. The antigen remains unidentified. The data were taken from a study of OX40 agonist ivuxolimab in advanced cancers. Study-level background: The drug used for patients, ivuxolimab, was an agonistic anti-OX40 (CD134) antibody.

The study's findings and limits: The CD4+ and CD8+ T cells in the blood had expanded clonally by week 6 at 0.1 to 3.0 mg/kg. Some patients without response likewise showed low normalized clonal expansion.

The method was immunoSEQ multiplex PCR; TCRdb's version includes in-frame clones alone and lacks a portion of them. The sample yields 60,000 to 95,000 clones, about 88% seen once. The V gene's germline CDR1 is SGHDN and CDR2 FVKESK. V lost 4 bases to trimming and J lost 11 bases, with 20 bases between them. CDR3 length: 14 amino acids. The source was CD4+ or CD8+ T cells sorted from blood, collected in a trial of the OX40 agonist ivuxolimab. The TCR was taken from an adult with an advanced solid tumor such as melanoma, head and neck, liver or kidney cancer. V usage is TRBV14 and J usage is TRBJ1-1, with D possibly being TRBD1 (6 bases). The CDR3 DNA reads as TGTGCCAGCAGCCCGTCGGGTGGGGGGCGAAGCGCTTTCTTT. Its protein product is CASSPSGGGRSAFF.